This T cell receptor beta chain derives from a study of blood T cell repertoires in COVID-19 (dated by TCRdb to 2018 to 2021). Study-wide context: Samples from collaborators originated in the United States, Italy and Spain and spanned both the acute and convalescent phases of COVID-19. The material from the prospective study consisted of cDNA or gDNA derived from T cells, B-cell-depleted T cells, or PBMCs. Deeply sampled blood TCRbeta repertoires from subjects exposed to, actively infected with, or recovered from COVID-19 were included in the dataset. The repertoires were made available in a free public database intended to serve as a resource for research on the immune response to SARS-CoV-2. The samples were drawn from the first 160 participants of the ongoing ImmuneRACE study and from 950 to 1,500 subjects provided by 6 global collaborators. A de-identified subject ID, COVID-19 status, age in years and sex were almost always included in the sample metadata. Where available, HLA class I and class II types were taken from metadata supplied by the sample provider and were not determined by assay-based typing. The paper's findings and limits, for the study overall: The quantity of clinical and demographic metadata differed by source and by participant and was supplied without curation.

This clone showed up just once. The antigen it recognizes is unknown. The input lacks base qualities; no much larger clone sits a single base away. The immunoSEQ Assay, a bias-controlled multiplex PCR, was used to amplify TCRbeta CDR3 regions from genomic DNA. In the paper's pipeline: Nucleated cell counts per sample were estimated from amplification of reference gene primers within the assay. To quantify the absolute abundance of each unique TCRbeta CDR3 rearrangement, sequence reads were collapsed and filtered. For each sample, productive Simpson clonality was calculated as the square root of Simpson's diversity index across productive rearrangements. The source is immuneACCESS, and TCRdb retained only in-frame sequences with V and J called. Part of the clones is not carried over; for the studies checked, unresolved V genes explain less than half of this, and the remainder is unexplained. V and J calls and clone size are those listed in that table; D and trimming were worked out from the DNA. For this sample the table gives 270,000 or so clones, of which about 86% were detected only once. The top ten clones comprise less than 15% of the sample.

In Seattle, one collaborating source enrolled patients while the infection was active and tracked those patients longitudinally over the course of disease. Whole blood was collected in K2EDTA tubes by collaborating institutions according to the institutions' own protocols. For TCRbeta analysis, collaborator samples were shipped as frozen whole blood, as isolated PBMCs, or as DNA extracted from either sample type. The germline V gene (reference sequence) gives CDR1 as SGHNT and CDR2 as YYREEE. Inclusive of the bounding cysteine and phenylalanine, the CDR3 is 13 residues long. CDR3 DNA only is kept here, 39 bases in frame from base 1. The V and J ends are trimmed by 2 bases and 9 bases, leaving 15 bases between them.

The rearranged segments are TRBV5-4 and TRBJ2-7, with the identity of the D gene unclear. The clonotype comes from a woman between 25 and 40 years old with COVID-19, enrolled during active disease. Sequenced sample: peripheral blood. The CDR3 in this case is CASSFDPTKRQYF. The DNA sequence is as follows: TGTGCCAGCAGCTTTGACCCCACAAAGCGGCAGTACTTC.